Listed here are 23 T cell receptor beta chains from one sample, sequenced in a study of radiation and T cells in renal cell carcinoma. Documented time point: blood 4 weeks post-SBRT, at nephrectomy. The treatment here: 15 Gy SBRT to primary tumor, nephrectomy 4 weeks later. TCRdb's copy holds only in-frame clones and misses some; the assay was immunoSEQ multiplex PCR. The table shows 40,000 to 45,000 clones, with roughly 82% occurring only once. The sample was blood, taken from a patient whose treatment included radiotherapy and nephrectomy. These receptors were taken from a woman aged 70-85 years with renal cell carcinoma.

This rearrangement joins TRBV29-1 to TRBJ1-4; D is unclear. Germline CDR1 SQVTM, CDR2 ANQGSEA. The ends were cut back, 4 bases at V and 3 bases at J, with 9 bases in the middle. The CDR3 sequence is 13 residues long. This CDR3 reads CSVGTSPNEKLFF. The CDR3 nucleotides read TGCAGCGTTGGGACTTCCCCTAATGAAAAACTGTTTTTT.

The chain joins TRBV6-5 to TRBJ2-3; D may be TRBD1 (6 bases). Germline V lookup: CDR1 MNHEY, CDR2 SVGAGI. The CDR3 runs 15 residues. With 0 bases removed from V and 2 bases from J, the gap between germline ends came to 9 bases. Here the CDR3 DNA reads TGTGCCAGCAGTTACTCTGGACAGTTCACAGATACGCAGTATTTT. Translating it yields CASSYSGQFTDTQYF.

The chain employs TRBV7-2 and TRBJ1-4, with 9 positions matching TRBD1. V dropped 0 bases and J dropped 10; count of bases not matched to a gene: 9. CDR3 length equals 16 residues. CDR1 and CDR2 from the germline V gene are SGHTA and FQGNSA. CDR3: CASSLAGGQGQGKLFF. The CDR3 region has the DNA TGTGCCAGCAGCTTAGCGGGGGGACAGGGTCAGGGAAAACTGTTTTTT.

This chain connects TRBV7-2 to TRBJ2-4, with D possibly called TRBD1 or TRBD2 (5 bases each). Deletions cut 1 base from V and 5 bases from J, with 9 bases between. Per the germline V gene, CDR1 is SGHTA and CDR2 is FQGNSA. This CDR3 has 14 amino acids. CDR3 amino acids: CASSLGGSQNIQYF. CDR3 DNA: TGTGCCAGCAGCTTAGGGGGGTCTCAAAACATTCAGTACTTC.

This chain joins TRBV19 and TRBJ2-1, with 7 bases matching TRBD2. The CDR3 has 13 amino acids. V dropped 6 bases and J dropped 8; count of bases not matched to a gene: 7. Germline V gene sequence: CDR1 LNHDA, CDR2 SQIVND (reference sequence). CDR3 sequence (DNA): TGTGCCAGTAGCGAGACTAGCATCTATGAGCAGTTCTTC. The encoded protein is CASSETSIYEQFF. Using reference TRBV19 and TRBJ2-1 for the parts outside the CDR3, the full variable domain is DGGITQSPKYLFRKEGQNVTLSCEQNLNHDAMYWYRQDPGQGLRLIYYSQIVNDFQKGDIAEGYSVSREKKESFPLTVTSAQKNPTAFYLCASSETSIYEQFFGPGTRLTVL.

The chain recombines TRBV7-2 with TRBJ2-2; TRBD2 matches at 9 bases. The CDR3 sequence is 14 residues long. J gave up 1 base and V 6 bases, and 0 bases lay outside the gene matches. Germline CDR1 reads SGHTA; CDR2 reads FQGNSA. The CDR3 DNA reads as TGTGCCAGCAGGACTAGCGGGAACACCGGGGAGCTGTTTTTT. This translates into CASRTSGNTGELFF.

V usage is TRBV5-4 and J usage is TRBJ2-5, with a possible D match to TRBD2 (5 bases). V lost 1 base and J 5 bases, leaving 15 bases between the germline ends. This CDR3 comprises 15 residues. Germline V CDR1 and CDR2: SGHNT, YYREEE (reference sequence). The CDR3 DNA reads TGTGCCAGCAGCTTGCCCGACGGAGGATGGGAGACCCAGTACTTC. Its protein is CASSLPDGGWETQYF.

The V and J genes are TRBV23-1 and TRBJ2-4; 9 bases fit TRBD1. TRBV23-1 is an ORF, with its function uncertain. The CDR3 sequence is 16 residues long. Trimming at V came to 3 bases and at J to 3 bases, leaving 6 bases not matched to a gene. The CDR3 loop is CASSHGTGLDKNIQYF. The DNA of the CDR3 is TGCGCCAGCAGTCACGGGACAGGGTTGGACAAAAACATTCAGTACTTC.

The gene calls are TRBV11-2 and TRBJ1-1; the D is unclear. Germline V gene sequence: CDR1 SGHAT, CDR2 FQNNGV. The CDR3 sequence is 14 residues long. Trimming removed 2 bases from V and 2 bases from J, with 9 bases in between. The CDR3, as DNA: TGTGCCAGCAGCTTAAACACGCTAAACACTGAAGCTTTCTTT. Amino acid sequence: CASSLNTLNTEAFF.

This clone was detected only a few times. The rearrangement uses TRBV9 and TRBJ2-5; D may match TRBD1 or TRBD2 (5 bases each). Germline V lookup: CDR1 SGDLS, CDR2 YYNGEE. The length of the CDR3 is 16 residues. V lost 1 base and J 5 bases, leaving 18 bases between the germline ends. The CDR3 here is CASSVIEGSGVETQYF. CDR3 nucleotides: TGTGCCAGCAGCGTAATAGAGGGGAGTGGCGTGGAGACCCAGTACTTC.

This chain joins TRBV6-1 and TRBJ1-3, with D unclear. This CDR3 region has 15 residues. Germline CDR1 is MNHNS and CDR2 is SASEGT. Trimming cost V 2 bases and J 4 bases, with 12 bases left between them. CDR3 nucleotides: TGTGCCAGCAGTGAATCCTCGGGTTCAGGAAACACCATATATTTT. Amino acids: CASSESSGSGNTIYF.

V gene TRBV9 combines with J gene TRBJ2-2, with D perhaps assigned TRBD1 or TRBD2 (5 bases each). V was pared by 4 bases and J by 7 bases, with 14 bases between. This CDR3 has 14 residues. Germline CDR1 reads SGDLS; CDR2 reads YYNGEE. The CDR3 DNA reads as TGTGCCAGCAGCACGGGACCCTTTGGCGGGGAGCTGTTTTTT. It encodes CASSTGPFGGELFF.

This sequence joins TRBV9 and TRBJ1-5; D is uncertain. The germline V gene encodes CDR1 SGDLS and CDR2 YYNGEE. V lost 0 bases to trimming and J lost 5 bases, with 12 bases between them. The CDR3 sequence is 15 residues long. The CDR3 coding sequence is TGTGCCAGCAGCGTAGCTCCCGGCGGGGATCAGCCCCAGCATTTT. Amino acids: CASSVAPGGDQPQHF.

The rearrangement links TRBV6-1 to TRBJ2-7; 9 bases fit TRBD1. Germline V gene sequence: CDR1 MNHNS, CDR2 SASEGT. The CDR3 covers 13 residues. Germline trimming cut 4 bases from V and 7 bases from J; bases unmatched to any gene: 5. CDR3 region: CASSAQGAEEQYF. For the CDR3, the DNA is TGTGCCAGCAGTGCACAGGGGGCAGAGGAGCAGTACTTC.

This clone was observed a few times. V and J are TRBV10-3 and TRBJ2-1, with D possibly TRBD2 on 5 matching bases. The CDR3 has 15 amino acids. CDR1 and CDR2 from the germline V gene are ENHRY and SYGVKD. V lost 10 bases and J 1 base, leaving 17 bases between the germline ends. In DNA form, the CDR3 reads TGTGCCACCCTAGGAGGAGCGAGGTCCTACAATGAGCAGTTCTTC. It codes for CATLGGARSYNEQFF.

This sequence joins TRBV14 and TRBJ2-1; D is undetermined. In germline, CDR1 is SGHDN, CDR2 FVKESK. V lost 1 base, J lost 15 bases, and 13 bases lay in between. This CDR3 contains 12 residues. The CDR3 nucleotides are TGTGCCAGCAGCCAAGGGATCTACCCGCGGTTCTTC. This translates into CASSQGIYPRFF.

This chain links TRBV11-2 with TRBJ1-4; 8 nucleotides match TRBD1. The CDR3 loop spans 15 amino acids. Germline assignment: CDR1 SGHAT and CDR2 FQNNGV. With V trimmed by 5 bases and J by 7 bases, 9 bases remained unmatched. CDR3 DNA: TGTGCCAGCAGCCCCGGGGGACAGGTTGGTGAAAAACTGTTTTTT. Translation gives CASSPGGQVGEKLFF. The whole variable domain, remainder taken from reference TRBV11-2 and TRBJ1-4, is EAGVAQSPRYKIIEKRQSVAFWCNPISGHATLYWYQQILGQGPKLLIQFQNNGVVDDSQLPKDRFSAERLKGVDSTLKIQPAKLEDSAVYLCASSPGGQVGEKLFFGSGTQLSVL.

V usage is TRBV9 and J usage is TRBJ1-4; D is unclear. The CDR3 covers 13 residues. The V and J ends lost 3 bases and 0 bases respectively, with 3 bases between them. CDR1 SGDLS and CDR2 YYNGEE come from the germline V gene. As DNA, the CDR3 is TGTGCCAGCAGCGACGCAACTAATGAAAAACTGTTTTTT. This encodes CASSDATNEKLFF.

The gene calls are TRBV6-5 and TRBJ1-1, with D possibly being TRBD1 (5 bases). Germline CDR1 and CDR2: MNHEY and SVGAGI. The CDR3 contains 13 residues. Trimming stripped 6 bases from V and 4 bases from J, with 12 bases between. CDR3 residues: CASSVAGGTEAFF. CDR3 DNA sequence: TGTGCCAGCAGCGTTGCCGGGGGCACTGAAGCTTTCTTT.

This clone turned up a few times. This chain connects TRBV9 to TRBJ2-5, with D tentatively TRBD1 or TRBD2 (5 bases each). Trimming removed 1 base from V and 9 bases from J, with 10 bases in between. CDR3 length equals 12 residues. CDR1 and CDR2 (germline): SGDLS, YYNGEE. Here the CDR3 DNA reads TGTGCCAGCAGCGTACCTGGGGGAGCCCAGTACTTC. This codes for CASSVPGGAQYF.

The chain employs TRBV5-4 and TRBJ2-5, with 8 bases matching TRBD1. J was trimmed by 5 bases and V by 1 base; bases with no gene match: 7. CDR1 SGHNT and CDR2 YYREEE come from the germline V gene (reference sequence). This CDR3 has 15 amino acids. In DNA form, the CDR3 reads TGTGCCAGCAGCTTGAGCCAGGGGGCGGGGGAGACCCAGTACTTC. Translated: CASSLSQGAGETQYF.

The rearrangement joins TRBV27 to TRBJ2-1, with D possibly matching TRBD2 (6 bases). Trimming removed 6 bases at V and 0 bases at J, with 12 bases between. This CDR3 is 15 amino acids long. Germline loops: CDR1 MNHEY, CDR2 SMNVEV (reference sequence). DNA of the CDR3: TGTGCCAGCAGAATTAGCGGAAACTCCTACAATGAGCAGTTCTTC. Translated: CASRISGNSYNEQFF.

The chain combines TRBV6-1 with TRBJ2-3; D unclear. Germline CDR1 and CDR2: MNHNS and SASEGT. This CDR3 comprises 13 residues. V was clipped by 1 base and J by 4 bases, with 6 bases between them. CDR3 in DNA: TGTGCCAGCAGTGAAGGGCTAGCAGATACGCAGTATTTT. Translating gives CASSEGLADTQYF.